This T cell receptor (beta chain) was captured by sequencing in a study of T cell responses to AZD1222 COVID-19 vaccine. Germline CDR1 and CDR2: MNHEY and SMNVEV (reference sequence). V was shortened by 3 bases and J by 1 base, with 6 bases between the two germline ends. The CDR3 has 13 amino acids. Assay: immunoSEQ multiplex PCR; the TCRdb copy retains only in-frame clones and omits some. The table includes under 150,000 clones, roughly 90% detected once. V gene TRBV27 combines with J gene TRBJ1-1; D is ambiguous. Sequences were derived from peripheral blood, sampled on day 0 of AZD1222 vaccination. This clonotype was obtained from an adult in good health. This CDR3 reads CASSFLRNTEAFF. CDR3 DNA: TGTGCCAGCAGTTTCCTTAGGAACACTGAAGCTTTCTTT.